This TCR beta chain was sequenced in a study of metastatic and nonmetastatic thyroid tumors. Across the study: Repertoires were compared across blood and tumor or nodule tissue from malignant and benign thyroid patients.

Per the germline V gene, CDR1 is MDHEN and CDR2 is SYDVKM. Trimming pared 6 bases from V and 7 bases from J, leaving 13 bases between. The CDR3 is made up of 13 amino acids. From the PCR reads, TCRdb re-called clones with MiXCR. The sample carries around 26,000 clones, about an eighth recorded once. Ten or more counts support this clone. Its antigen remains unknown. Study-level points and caveats: Significantly higher TCR beta diversity was reportedly seen in malignant thyroid tumors than benign nodules, in blood and tumor.

Every patient underwent thyroid surgery untreated. The V and J genes are TRBV28 and TRBJ2-1; either TRBD1 or TRBD2 may fit D (5 bases each). Sample: blood. This receptor was identified in a female donor with papillary thyroid cancer or a benign thyroid nodule (not recorded which). Some clones in this sample may be carry-over from other donors' samples. This CDR3 reads CASRYGTLNEQFF. The CDR3 DNA follows: TGTGCCAGCAGGTACGGGACCCTTAATGAGCAGTTCTTC.